A single TCR beta chain is shown here with its context. What it recognizes is unknown. This sample is drawn from a study of vaccination and CD4 T cells after COVID-19. Study in general: Overlapping spike peptides served as the stimulus for the cells. These peptides came from SARS-CoV-2 and from the common cold coronaviruses HCoV-NL63, HCoV-OC43 and HCoV-229E.

Sequencing of DNA taken from cultured CD4+ T cells relied on the Oncomine TCR Beta short-read assay. TCRdb redid the calling of the PCR reads with MiXCR, one entry per CDR3 protein. The sample has over 20,000 distinct CDR3 sequences; roughly 33% are singletons. The CDR3 sequence is 13 residues long. V dropped 6 bases and J dropped 3 bases, with 9 bases sitting between them. CDR1 MDHEN and CDR2 SYDVKM come from the germline V gene. Described time point: late sampling 161 to 241 days after vaccination in three convalescent patients. Stated treatment: approximately 9-day PBMC culture with coronavirus spike peptide pools or control peptides (ViraFEST assay).

The specimen was CD4+ T cells from blood, cultured in vitro, collected about 7 months after SARS-CoV-2 vaccination. V and J are TRBV28 and TRBJ1-3; possible D gene TRBD1, 5 bases. The sequence was collected from a human donor who had recovered from COVID-19. The CDR3 region has the DNA TGTGCCAGCAGGGGGGTATTTGGAAACACCATATATTTT. It yields the protein CASRGVFGNTIYF.